The following is a TCR beta chain sequence with its context. Its cognate antigen has yet to be identified. No much larger clone exists at a distance of one base, and base qualities are not known. Collaborating institutions collected whole blood in K2EDTA tubes following their own protocols. Collaborator samples were shipped for TCRbeta analysis as frozen whole blood, isolated PBMCs, or DNA extracted from either sample type. The data stem from a study of blood T cell repertoires in COVID-19 (dated by TCRdb to 2020 to 2022). A note on the overall study: Samples from collaborators originated in the United States, Italy and Spain and spanned both the acute and convalescent phases of COVID-19. The material from the prospective study consisted of cDNA or gDNA derived from T cells, B-cell-depleted T cells, or PBMCs. Deeply sampled blood TCRbeta repertoires from subjects exposed to, actively infected with, or recovered from COVID-19 were included in the dataset. The repertoires were released in a freely available public database intended as a resource for research on the immune response to SARS-CoV-2. The samples were drawn from two sources: the first 160 participants of the ongoing ImmuneRACE study, and over 950 subjects contributed by 6 global collaborators. Nearly every sample came with metadata listing a de-identified subject ID, COVID-19 status, age in years and sex. Where HLA class I and class II types were available, the types were taken from metadata supplied by the sample provider, not from assay-based typing. Overall study outcomes, separate from this receptor: Clinical and demographic metadata were provided uncurated, with the amount varying by source and participant.

Looking up the germline V gene yields CDR1 SGHRS and CDR2 YFSETQ. V lost 3 bases and J lost 7 bases, and the count of bases not matched to a germline gene is 8. The CDR3, from cysteine to phenylalanine, totals 14 residues. Only the CDR3 part of the read is kept: 42 bases, read in frame from the first base. TCRbeta CDR3 regions were amplified from genomic DNA by means of the immunoSEQ Assay, a bias-controlled multiplex PCR. In the original analysis: Nucleated cell counts per sample were estimated from amplification of reference gene primers within the assay. Sequence reads were collapsed and filtered to measure the absolute abundance of every unique TCRbeta CDR3 rearrangement. Productive Simpson clonality was computed per sample as the square root of Simpson's diversity index over productive rearrangements. TCRdb provides this immuneACCESS table in a form limited to in-frame rearrangements. Some clones are lacking; in checked studies, under half of them reflect an unresolved V gene, and why the rest are absent is not known. V and J calls and clone size are given by that table; D and trimming were obtained from the DNA. Here the sample has about 150,000 clones; 75% to 90% occur a single time. The ten largest make up about 2.5% of the sample.

Sequences were obtained from peripheral blood. This TCR derives from a woman in her sixties or seventies with acute or convalescent COVID-19. The chain is encoded by TRBV5-1 joined to TRBJ1-2, and 8 junctional nucleotides match TRBD1. CDR3 protein: CASSSGQGMGGYTF. The nucleotides read TGCGCCAGCAGCTCTGGACAGGGAATGGGTGGCTACACCTTC.